This is a list of T cell receptor beta chains from one sample in a study of blood T cell repertoires in COVID-19. Here immunoSEQ multiplex PCR was the method, and the copy in TCRdb shows in-frame clones only, minus some. The sample includes tens of thousands of clones, approximately 70% of them seen just once. Sequenced: peripheral blood. Receptor source: a woman in her sixties or seventies with acute or convalescent COVID-19. Both conserved end residues are part of each CDR3. D genes are given only for firm matches. The size field is filled for only some rows; it gives once, few, many or a size class.

TRBV3-1/TRBV3-2,TRBJ1-4,14,TRBD1,-,TGTGCCAGCAGCCAACGGACAGGGTATGAAAAACTGTTTTTT,CASSQRTGYEKLFF
TRBV3-1/TRBV3-2,TRBJ2-3,15,TRBD2,-,TGTGCCAGCAGCCATACTAGCGGGGGAACCCTTACGCAGTATTTT,CASSHTSGGTLTQYF
TRBV6-5,TRBJ2-2,11,-,-,TGTGCCAGCAGAGCGGACGGGGAGCTGTTTTTT,CASRADGELFF
TRBV5-6,TRBJ2-5,16,-,-,TGTGCCAGCAGCTTGGGACAGGAATTTGTCCAAGAGACCCAGTACTTC,CASSLGQEFVQETQYF
TRBV5-1,TRBJ2-2,16,-,-,TGCGCCAGCAGCGCCCGCCAGGGCACGAACACCGGGGAGCTGTTTTTT,CASSARQGTNTGELFF
TRBV2,TRBJ2-3,13,-,few,TGTGCCAGGACCGCGACAGGATCAGATACGCAGTATTTT,CARTATGSDTQYF
TRBV5-4,TRBJ2-1,12,-,few,TGTGCCAGCAGCTTCGATCTAAATGAGCAGTTCTTC,CASSFDLNEQFF
TRBV24-1,TRBJ2-6,14,-,few,TGTGCCACCAGTGGTAGATCTGGGGCCAACGTCCTGACTTTC,CATSGRSGANVLTF
TRBV28,TRBJ2-2,14,-,-,TGTGCCAGCAGTCCCGGACAGAACACCGGGGAGCTGTTTTTT,CASSPGQNTGELFF
TRBV5-1,TRBJ2-3,15,TRBD2,-,TGCGCCAGCAGCTTAACTAGCGGGAGTACAGATACGCAGTATTTT,CASSLTSGSTDTQYF
TRBV7-9,TRBJ2-1,18,TRBD2,-,TGTGCCAGCAGCTACAAATTAAGACTAGCGGGAATTCTTGGTGAGCAGTTCTTC,CASSYKLRLAGILGEQFF
TRBV27,TRBJ2-5,18,TRBD2,-,TGTGCCAGCAGTTTATACAGGACTAGCGGGAGTGGCCAAGAGACCCAGTACTTC,CASSLYRTSGSGQETQYF
TRBV6-6,TRBJ1-6,16,-,many,TGTGCCAGCACTCCCTTAGGGGGTTTCTATAATTCACCCCTCCACTTT,CASTPLGGFYNSPLHF
TRBV9,TRBJ2-3,15,TRBD2,-,TGTGCCAGCAGCCTAGCGGGAGGGAGGCCAGATACGCAGTATTTT,CASSLAGGRPDTQYF
TRBV6-1,TRBJ2-7,15,-,few,TGTGCCAGCAGTGATTCGAGGACAGCCTCCTACGAGCAGTACTTC,CASSDSRTASYEQYF
TRBV3-1/TRBV3-2,TRBJ2-5,12,-,-,TGTGCCAGCAGCCAAGCGGTCTCAAGTCAGTACTTC,CASSQAVSSQYF
TRBV27,TRBJ2-1,14,-,-,TGTGCCAGCAGTTCACGAGGATTTATCGATGAGCAGTTCTTC,CASSSRGFIDEQFF
TRBV11-2,TRBJ2-1,15,TRBD2,few,TGTGCCAGCAGCATGCGGGGGGGCGGCTACAATGAGCAGTTCTTC,CASSMRGGGYNEQFF
TRBV6-1,TRBJ1-2,12,-,-,TGTGCCAGCAGTGAGAACAGGGCTGGCTACACCTTC,CASSENRAGYTF
TRBV5-6,TRBJ1-3,14,TRBD1,-,TGTGCCAGCAGCCGACAGGGGACTGGAAACACCATATATTTT,CASSRQGTGNTIYF
TRBV7-2,TRBJ2-5,13,-,-,TGTGCCAGCAGCTCGGAGTTCGGGGAGACCCAGTACTTC,CASSSEFGETQYF
TRBV3-1/TRBV3-2,TRBJ2-5,16,-,-,TGTGCCAGCAGCCAGGCGCTAGAACAAGTAACAGAGACCCAGTACTTC,CASSQALEQVTETQYF
TRBV4-1,TRBJ2-3,16,TRBD2,-,TGCGCCAGCAGCCAAGAACCGGGACTAGCGGGAGATACGCAGTATTTT,CASSQEPGLAGDTQYF
TRBV5-5,TRBJ2-2,16,-,-,TGTGCCAGCAGCTTGGTTCGCAGGGGTCCCACCGGGGAGCTGTTTTTT,CASSLVRRGPTGELFF
TRBV11-3,TRBJ1-1,13,TRBD1,few,TGTGCCAGCAGCCAGGGACAGGGGACTGAAGCTTTCTTT,CASSQGQGTEAFF
TRBV6-5,TRBJ2-3,14,TRBD2,-,TGTGCCAGCAGTTCCGGACTAGTCACAGATACGCAGTATTTT,CASSSGLVTDTQYF
TRBV5-1,TRBJ1-5,13,-,once,TGCGCCAGCAGCTTGTCAGGGAATCAGCCCCAGCATTTT,CASSLSGNQPQHF
TRBV5-1,TRBJ1-2,14,TRBD1,-,TGCGCCAGCAGCGCGGGACAGGGGGCTGGTGGCTACACCTTC,CASSAGQGAGGYTF
TRBV6-5,TRBJ2-7,14,TRBD2,few,TGTGCCATCCGAAGTGGGACTAGCCCCTACGAGCAGTACTTC,CAIRSGTSPYEQYF
TRBV10-2,TRBJ1-5,16,TRBD1,few,TGCGCCAGCAGTGAGTCCGACGGGACAGTAGATCAGCCCCAGCATTTT,CASSESDGTVDQPQHF
TRBV5-1,TRBJ2-7,13,-,-,TGCGCCAGCAGCTCGGGCGGGAATAGTAAGCAGTACTTC,CASSSGGNSKQYF
TRBV10-3,TRBJ1-3,20,TRBD1,-,TGTGCCATCAGTGAGGGGCAAAGCGGAAGGGGGCTAAGCTCTGGAAACACCATATATTTT,CAISEGQSGRGLSSGNTIYF
TRBV28,TRBJ1-3,15,-,few,TGTGCCAGCCTAACCCAGCGGTCGTTTGGAAACACCATATATTTT,CASLTQRSFGNTIYF
TRBV28,TRBJ2-7,14,TRBD2,-,TGTGCCAGCAGTCTAGCGGGAGCGCCTTACGAGCAGTACTTC,CASSLAGAPYEQYF
TRBV30,TRBJ1-4,14,-,once,TGTGCTCACTCGCCGGGAGGGCGTTATGAAAAACTGTTTTTT,CAHSPGGRYEKLFF
TRBV7-9,TRBJ2-1,16,TRBD2,few,TGTGCCAGCAGCTCTATAGACCGGGGGGGTAAGGTTGAGCAGTTCTTC,CASSSIDRGGKVEQFF